This T cell receptor beta chain was obtained from a study of blood T cells in healthy people across ages. Primers used in a second PCR of about 7 to 12 cycles were a sample-barcoded 5' primer and a J-beta primer mix. Every sample gave at least 3 million paired-end reads containing CDR3. One entry per CDR3 protein, called by TCRdb with MiXCR from the 5' RACE reads. The sample lists 650,000 to 1,000,000 distinct CDR3 sequences; around 36% were seen once. Sequencing was done on a sample of blood. This TCR derives from a man between 18 and 35 years old in good health.

CDR3 in amino acids: CASSLIAGTGLAEAFF. The CDR3 nucleotides are TGTGCCAGCAGCCTTATCGCCGGAACAGGGTTGGCTGAAGCTTTCTTT. V is TRBV3-1 and J is TRBJ1-1; D is possibly TRBD1 (6 bases). CDR1 is LGHDT, CDR2 YNNKEL, per germline (reference sequence). The CDR3 sequence is 16 residues long. Trimming took off 4 bases at V and 6 bases at J, with 21 bases between the two ends.